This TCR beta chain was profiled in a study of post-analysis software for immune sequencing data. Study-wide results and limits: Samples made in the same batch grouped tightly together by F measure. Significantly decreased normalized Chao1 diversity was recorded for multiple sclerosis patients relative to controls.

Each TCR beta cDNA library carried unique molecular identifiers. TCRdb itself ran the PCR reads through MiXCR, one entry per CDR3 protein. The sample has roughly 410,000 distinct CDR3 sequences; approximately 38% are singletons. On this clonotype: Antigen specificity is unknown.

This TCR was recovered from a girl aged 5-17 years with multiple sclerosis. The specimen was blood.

The CDR3 loop reads CASSPRSRGYTF. CDR3 nucleotide sequence: TGTGCCAGCAGCCCTAGGTCTCGAGGCTACACCTTC. The chain has TRBV7-8 and TRBJ1-2; D is ambiguous. The CDR3 loop spans 12 amino acids. Trimming took off 5 bases at V and 8 bases at J, with 12 bases between the two ends. The V gene's germline CDR1 is SGHVS and CDR2 FQNEAQ. The full variable domain, with the rest looked up from reference TRBV7-8 and TRBJ1-2, is GAGVSQSPRYKVAKRGQDVALRCDPISGHVSLFWYQQALGQGPEFLTYFQNEAQLDKSGLPSDRFFAERPEGSVSTLKIQRTQQEDSAVYLCASSPRSRGYTFGSGTRLTVV.